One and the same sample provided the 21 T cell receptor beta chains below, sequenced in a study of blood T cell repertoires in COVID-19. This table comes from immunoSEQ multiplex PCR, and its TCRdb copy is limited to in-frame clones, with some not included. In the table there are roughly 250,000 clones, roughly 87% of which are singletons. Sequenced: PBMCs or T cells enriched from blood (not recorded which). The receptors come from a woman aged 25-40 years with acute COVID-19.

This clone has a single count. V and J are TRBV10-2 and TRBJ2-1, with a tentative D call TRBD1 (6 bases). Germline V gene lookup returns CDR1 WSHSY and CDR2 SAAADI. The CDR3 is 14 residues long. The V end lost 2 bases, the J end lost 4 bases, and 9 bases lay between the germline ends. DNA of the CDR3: TGCGCCAGCAGTGAGACAGGGTGGTACAATGAGCAGTTCTTC. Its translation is CASSETGWYNEQFF.

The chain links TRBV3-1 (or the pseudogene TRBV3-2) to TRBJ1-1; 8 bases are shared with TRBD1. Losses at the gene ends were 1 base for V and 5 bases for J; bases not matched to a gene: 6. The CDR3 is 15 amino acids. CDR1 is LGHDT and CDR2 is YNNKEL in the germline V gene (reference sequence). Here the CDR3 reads CASSQGNRGSTEAFF. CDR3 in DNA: TGTGCCAGCAGCCAAGGGAACAGGGGGAGTACTGAAGCTTTCTTT.

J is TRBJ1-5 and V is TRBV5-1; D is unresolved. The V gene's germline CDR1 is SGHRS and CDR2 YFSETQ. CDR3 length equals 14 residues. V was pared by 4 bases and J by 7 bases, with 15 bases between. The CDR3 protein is CASSPGESSQPQHF. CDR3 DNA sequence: TGCGCCAGCAGCCCGGGTGAAAGTTCGCAGCCCCAGCATTTT.

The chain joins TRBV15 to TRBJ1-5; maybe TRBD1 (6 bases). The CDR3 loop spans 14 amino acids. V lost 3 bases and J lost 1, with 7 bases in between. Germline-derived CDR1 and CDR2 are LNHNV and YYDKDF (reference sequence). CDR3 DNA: TGTGCCACCAGCAGCGGACAGAGCAATCAGCCCCAGCATTTT. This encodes CATSSGQSNQPQHF.

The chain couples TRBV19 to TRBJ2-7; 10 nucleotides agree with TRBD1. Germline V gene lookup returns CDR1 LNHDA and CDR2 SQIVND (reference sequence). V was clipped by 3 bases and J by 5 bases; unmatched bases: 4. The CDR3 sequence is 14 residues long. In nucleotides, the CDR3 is TGTGCCAGTAGTATGGGACAGGGGCGGCACGAGCAGTACTTC. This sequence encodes CASSMGQGRHEQYF.

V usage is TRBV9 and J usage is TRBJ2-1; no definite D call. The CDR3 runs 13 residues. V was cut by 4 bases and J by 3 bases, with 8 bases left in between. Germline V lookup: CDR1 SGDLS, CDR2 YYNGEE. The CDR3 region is CASSKRDYNEQFF. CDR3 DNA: TGTGCCAGCAGCAAACGCGACTACAATGAGCAGTTCTTC.

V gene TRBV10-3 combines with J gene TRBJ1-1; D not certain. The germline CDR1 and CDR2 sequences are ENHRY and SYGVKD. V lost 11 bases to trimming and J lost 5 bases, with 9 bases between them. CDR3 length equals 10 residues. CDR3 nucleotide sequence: TGTGCCGCCGGTGTGACTGAAGCTTTCTTT. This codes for CAAGVTEAFF.

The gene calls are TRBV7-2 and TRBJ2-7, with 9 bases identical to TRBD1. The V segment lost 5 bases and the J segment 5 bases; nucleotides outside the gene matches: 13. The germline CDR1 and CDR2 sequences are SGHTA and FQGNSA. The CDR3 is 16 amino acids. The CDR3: CASSPDGGTGIHEQYF. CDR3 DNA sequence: TGTGCCAGCAGCCCCGACGGGGGGACAGGGATCCACGAGCAGTACTTC. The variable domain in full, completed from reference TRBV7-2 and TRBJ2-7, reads GAGVSQSPSNKVTEKGKDVELRCDPISGHTALYWYRQSLGQGLEFLIYFQGNSAPDKSGLPSDRFSAERTGGSVSTLTIQRTQQEDSAVYLCASSPDGGTGIHEQYFGPGTRLTVT.

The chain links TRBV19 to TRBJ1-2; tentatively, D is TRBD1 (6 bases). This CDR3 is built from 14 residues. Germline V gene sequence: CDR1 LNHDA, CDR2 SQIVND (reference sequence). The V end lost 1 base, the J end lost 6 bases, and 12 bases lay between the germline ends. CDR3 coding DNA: TGTGCCAGTAGTATAGCACAGGGCGGCCATGGCTACACCTTC. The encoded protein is CASSIAQGGHGYTF.

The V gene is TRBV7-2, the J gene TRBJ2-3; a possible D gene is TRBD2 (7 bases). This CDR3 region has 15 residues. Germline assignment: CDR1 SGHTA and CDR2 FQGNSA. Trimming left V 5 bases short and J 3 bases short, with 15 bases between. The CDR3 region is CASSPGGPGTDTQYF. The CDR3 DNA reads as TGTGCCAGCAGCCCCGGGGGGCCGGGAACAGATACGCAGTATTTT. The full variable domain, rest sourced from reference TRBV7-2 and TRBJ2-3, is GAGVSQSPSNKVTEKGKDVELRCDPISGHTALYWYRQSLGQGLEFLIYFQGNSAPDKSGLPSDRFSAERTGGSVSTLTIQRTQQEDSAVYLCASSPGGPGTDTQYFGPGTRLTVL.

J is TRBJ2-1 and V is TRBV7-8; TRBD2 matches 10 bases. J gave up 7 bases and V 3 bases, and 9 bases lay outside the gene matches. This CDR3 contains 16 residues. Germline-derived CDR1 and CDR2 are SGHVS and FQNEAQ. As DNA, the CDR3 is TGTGCCAGCAGCTTGGTACCGGGACTAGCGTCTAATGAGCAGTTCTTC. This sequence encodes CASSLVPGLASNEQFF. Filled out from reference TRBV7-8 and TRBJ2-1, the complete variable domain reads GAGVSQSPRYKVAKRGQDVALRCDPISGHVSLFWYQQALGQGPEFLTYFQNEAQLDKSGLPSDRFFAERPEGSVSTLKIQRTQQEDSAVYLCASSLVPGLASNEQFFGPGTRLTVL.

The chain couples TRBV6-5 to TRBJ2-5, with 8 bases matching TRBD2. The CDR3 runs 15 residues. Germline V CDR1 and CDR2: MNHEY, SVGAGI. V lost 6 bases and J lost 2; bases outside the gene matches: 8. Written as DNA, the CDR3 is TGTGCCAGCAGATCGACAGGCGGGGGGCAAGAGACCCAGTACTTC. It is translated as CASRSTGGGQETQYF.

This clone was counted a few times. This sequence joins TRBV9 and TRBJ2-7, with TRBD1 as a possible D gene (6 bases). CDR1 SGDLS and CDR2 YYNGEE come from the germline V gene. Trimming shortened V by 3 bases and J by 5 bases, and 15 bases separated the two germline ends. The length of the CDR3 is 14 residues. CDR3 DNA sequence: TGTGCCAGCAGCGGATTTGACAGGTTCGACGAGCAGTACTTC. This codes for CASSGFDRFDEQYF.

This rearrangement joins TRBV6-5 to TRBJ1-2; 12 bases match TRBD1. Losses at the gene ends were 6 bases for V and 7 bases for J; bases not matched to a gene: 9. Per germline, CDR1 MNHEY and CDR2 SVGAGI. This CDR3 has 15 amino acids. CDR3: CASRVPGQGASGYTF. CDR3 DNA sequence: TGTGCCAGCAGGGTGCCGGGACAGGGGGCGTCTGGCTACACCTTC.

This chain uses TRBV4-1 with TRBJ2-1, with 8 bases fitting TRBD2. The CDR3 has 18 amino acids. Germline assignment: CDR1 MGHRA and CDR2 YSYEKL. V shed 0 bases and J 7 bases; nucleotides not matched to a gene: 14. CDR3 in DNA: TGCGCCAGCAGCCAAGATCCCCTAGCGGGCCGCACAGCAAATGAGCAGTTCTTC. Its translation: CASSQDPLAGRTANEQFF.

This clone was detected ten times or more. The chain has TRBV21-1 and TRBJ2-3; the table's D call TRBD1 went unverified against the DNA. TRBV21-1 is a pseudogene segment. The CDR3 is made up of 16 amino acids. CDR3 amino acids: CASSKSGTGHTDTQYF. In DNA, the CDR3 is TGTGCCAGCAGCAAGTCCGGGACAGGGCATACAGATACGCAGTATTTT.

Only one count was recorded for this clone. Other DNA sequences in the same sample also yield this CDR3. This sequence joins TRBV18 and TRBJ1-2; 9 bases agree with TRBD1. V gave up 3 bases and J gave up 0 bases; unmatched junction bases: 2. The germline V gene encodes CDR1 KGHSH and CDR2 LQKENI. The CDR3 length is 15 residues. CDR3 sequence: CASSPGQGTNYGYTF. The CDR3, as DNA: TGTGCCAGCTCACCTGGACAGGGGACTAACTATGGCTACACCTTC.

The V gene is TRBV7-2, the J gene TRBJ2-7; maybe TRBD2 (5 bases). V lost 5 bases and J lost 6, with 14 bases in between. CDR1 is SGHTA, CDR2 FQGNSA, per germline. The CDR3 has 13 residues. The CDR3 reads CASSTFTRSEQYF. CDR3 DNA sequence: TGTGCCAGCAGCACATTTACTAGGAGCGAGCAGTACTTC.

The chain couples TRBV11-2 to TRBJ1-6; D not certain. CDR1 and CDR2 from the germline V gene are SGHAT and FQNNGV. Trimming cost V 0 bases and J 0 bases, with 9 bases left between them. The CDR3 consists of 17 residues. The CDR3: CASSLDYGSSYNSPLHF. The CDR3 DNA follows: TGTGCCAGCAGCTTAGATTATGGGAGCTCCTATAATTCACCCCTCCACTTT.

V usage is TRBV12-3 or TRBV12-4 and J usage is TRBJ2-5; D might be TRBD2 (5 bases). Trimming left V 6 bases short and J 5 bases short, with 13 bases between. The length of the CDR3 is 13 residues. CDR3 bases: TGTGCCAGCAGCCCGAGGGCCGGCGAGACCCAGTACTTC. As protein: CASSPRAGETQYF.

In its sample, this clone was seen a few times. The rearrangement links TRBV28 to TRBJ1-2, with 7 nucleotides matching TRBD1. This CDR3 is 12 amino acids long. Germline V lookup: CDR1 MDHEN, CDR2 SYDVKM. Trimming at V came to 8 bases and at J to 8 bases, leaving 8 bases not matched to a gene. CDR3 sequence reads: CASLDRVVGYTF. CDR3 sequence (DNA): TGTGCCAGCCTAGACAGGGTAGTGGGCTACACCTTC.